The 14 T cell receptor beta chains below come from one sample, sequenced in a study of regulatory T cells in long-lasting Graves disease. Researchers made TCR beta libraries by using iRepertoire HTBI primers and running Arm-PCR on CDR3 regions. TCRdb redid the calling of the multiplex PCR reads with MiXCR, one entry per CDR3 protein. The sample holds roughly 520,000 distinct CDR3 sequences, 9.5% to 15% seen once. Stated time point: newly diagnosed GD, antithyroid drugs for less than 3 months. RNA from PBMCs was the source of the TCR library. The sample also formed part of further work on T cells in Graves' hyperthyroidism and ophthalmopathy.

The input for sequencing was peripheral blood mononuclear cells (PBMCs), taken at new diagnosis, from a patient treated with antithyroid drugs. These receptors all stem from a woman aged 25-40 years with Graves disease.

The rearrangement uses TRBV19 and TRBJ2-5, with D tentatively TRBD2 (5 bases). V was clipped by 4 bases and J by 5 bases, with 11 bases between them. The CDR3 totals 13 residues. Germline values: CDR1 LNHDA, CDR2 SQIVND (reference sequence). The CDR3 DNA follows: TGTGCCAGTAGTACACGCCAGCGGGAGACCCAGTACTTC. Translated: CASSTRQRETQYF.

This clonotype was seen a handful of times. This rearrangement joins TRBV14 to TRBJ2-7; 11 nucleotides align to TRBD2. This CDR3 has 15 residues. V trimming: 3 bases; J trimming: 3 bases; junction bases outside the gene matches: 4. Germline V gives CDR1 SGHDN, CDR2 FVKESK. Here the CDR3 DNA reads TGTGCCAGCAGCCAGATAGCGGGAGGGTACTACGAGCAGTACTTC. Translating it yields CASSQIAGGYYEQYF.

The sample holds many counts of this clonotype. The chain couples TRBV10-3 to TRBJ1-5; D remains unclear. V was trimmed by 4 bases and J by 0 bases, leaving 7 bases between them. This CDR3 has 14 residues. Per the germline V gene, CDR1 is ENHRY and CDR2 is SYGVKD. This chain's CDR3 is CAISVGNSNQPQHF. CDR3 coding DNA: TGTGCCATCAGTGTGGGGAATAGCAATCAGCCCCAGCATTTT.

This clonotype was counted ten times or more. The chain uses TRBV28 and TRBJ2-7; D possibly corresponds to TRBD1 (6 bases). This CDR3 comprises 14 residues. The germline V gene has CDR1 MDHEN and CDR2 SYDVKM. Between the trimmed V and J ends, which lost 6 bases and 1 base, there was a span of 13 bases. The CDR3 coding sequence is TGTGCCAGCAGACCCACAGGGAGTTCCTACGAGCAGTACTTC. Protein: CASRPTGSSYEQYF.

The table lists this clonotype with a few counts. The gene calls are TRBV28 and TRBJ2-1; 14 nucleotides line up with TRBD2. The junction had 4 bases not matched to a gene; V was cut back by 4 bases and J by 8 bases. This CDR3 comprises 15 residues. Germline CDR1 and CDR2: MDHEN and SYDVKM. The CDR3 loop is CASSSGTSGGHEQFF. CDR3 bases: TGTGCCAGCAGTTCCGGGACTAGCGGGGGCCATGAGCAGTTCTTC. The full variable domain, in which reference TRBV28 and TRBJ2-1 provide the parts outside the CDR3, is DVKVTQSSRYLVKRTGEKVFLECVQDMDHENMFWYRQDPGLGLRLIYFSYDVKMKEKGDIPEGYSVSREKKERFSLILESASTNQTSMYLCASSSGTSGGHEQFFGPGTRLTVL.

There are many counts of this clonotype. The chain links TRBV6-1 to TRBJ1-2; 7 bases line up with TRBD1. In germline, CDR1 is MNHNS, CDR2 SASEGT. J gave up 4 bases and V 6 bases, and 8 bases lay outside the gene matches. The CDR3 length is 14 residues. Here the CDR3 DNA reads TGTGCCAGCAGACGGACAGGTGATGCCTATGGCTACACCTTC. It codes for CASRRTGDAYGYTF.

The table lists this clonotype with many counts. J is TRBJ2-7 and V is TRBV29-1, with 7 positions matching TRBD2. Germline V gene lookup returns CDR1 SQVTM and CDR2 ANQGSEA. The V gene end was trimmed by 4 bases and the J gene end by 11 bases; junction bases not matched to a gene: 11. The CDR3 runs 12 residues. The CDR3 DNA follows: TGCAGCGTTGGCTCCGATGCGGGGGTTAAGTACTTC. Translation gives CSVGSDAGVKYF.

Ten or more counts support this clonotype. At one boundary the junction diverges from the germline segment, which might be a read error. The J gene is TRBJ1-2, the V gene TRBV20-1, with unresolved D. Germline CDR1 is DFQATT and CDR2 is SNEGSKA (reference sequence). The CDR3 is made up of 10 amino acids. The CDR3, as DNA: TGCAGTGCTAGGGGGTTACGTGGCTCCTTC. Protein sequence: CSARGLRGSF.

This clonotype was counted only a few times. The CDR3 DNA sequence: TGCGCCAGCAGCCTGAAAGGGGACAGGGATGAAAAACTGTTTTTT. Protein sequence: CASSLKGDRDEKLFF. The rearrangement joins TRBV5-1 to TRBJ1-4; 9 bases align to TRBD1. The junction had 7 bases not matched to a gene; V was cut back by 4 bases and J by 6 bases. CDR3 length: 15 amino acids. The germline CDR1 and CDR2 sequences are SGHRS and YFSETQ.

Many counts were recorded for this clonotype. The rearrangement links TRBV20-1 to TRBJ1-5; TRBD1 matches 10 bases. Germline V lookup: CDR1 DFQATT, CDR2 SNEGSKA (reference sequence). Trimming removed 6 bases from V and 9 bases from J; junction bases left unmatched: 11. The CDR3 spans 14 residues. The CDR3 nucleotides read TGCAGTGCAGACCCCGGGACAGGGGTAAGGCCCCAGCATTTT. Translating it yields CSADPGTGVRPQHF.

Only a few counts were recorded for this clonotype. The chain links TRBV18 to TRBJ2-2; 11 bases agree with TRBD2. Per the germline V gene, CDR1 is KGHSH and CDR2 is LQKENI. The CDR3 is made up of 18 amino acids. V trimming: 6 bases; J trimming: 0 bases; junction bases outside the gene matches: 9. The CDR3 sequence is CASSPTSGSASNTGELFF. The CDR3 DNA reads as TGTGCCAGCTCTCCTACTAGCGGGAGCGCGTCGAACACCGGGGAGCTGTTTTTT.

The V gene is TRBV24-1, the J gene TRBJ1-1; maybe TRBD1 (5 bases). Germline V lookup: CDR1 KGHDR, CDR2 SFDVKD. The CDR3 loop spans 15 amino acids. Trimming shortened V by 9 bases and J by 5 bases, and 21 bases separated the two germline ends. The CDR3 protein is CATPSQDWGFTEAFF. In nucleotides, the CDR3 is TGTGCCACCCCTAGTCAGGACTGGGGCTTTACTGAAGCTTTCTTT.

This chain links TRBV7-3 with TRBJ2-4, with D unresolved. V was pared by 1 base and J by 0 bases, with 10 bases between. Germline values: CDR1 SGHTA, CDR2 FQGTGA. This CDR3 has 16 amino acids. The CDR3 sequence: CASSLKPPLAKNIQYF. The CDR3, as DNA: TGTGCCAGCAGCTTAAAACCCCCACTAGCCAAAAACATTCAGTACTTC.

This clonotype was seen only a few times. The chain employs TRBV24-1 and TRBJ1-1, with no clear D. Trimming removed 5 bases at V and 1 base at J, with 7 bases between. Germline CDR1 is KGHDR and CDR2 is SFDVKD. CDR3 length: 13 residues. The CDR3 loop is CATSGPANTEAFF. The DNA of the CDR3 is TGTGCCACCAGTGGCCCAGCGAACACTGAAGCTTTCTTT.